This paragraph covers one T cell receptor beta chain sequence. The protocol was immunoSEQ multiplex PCR, while the TCRdb copy is restricted to in-frame clones and leaves out a portion. The sample lists 45,000 to 55,000 clones; roughly 90% were seen once. The sample comes from a study of T cell changes during pregnancy in multiple sclerosis. The CDR3 spans 14 residues. Germline loops: CDR1 SNHLY, CDR2 FYNNEI. Germline trimming cut 6 bases from V and 7 bases from J; bases unmatched to any gene: 7. The sample consisted of peripheral blood, taken in the first trimester of pregnancy. The chain uses TRBV2 and TRBJ1-2, with 11 bases fitting TRBD1. This clonotype was sampled from a female donor in good health, enrolled as a control in a pregnancy study. The CDR3 nucleotides are TGTGCCAGCAGCATGGGACAGGGGGTGGGTGGCTACACCTTC. It codes for CASSMGQGVGGYTF.